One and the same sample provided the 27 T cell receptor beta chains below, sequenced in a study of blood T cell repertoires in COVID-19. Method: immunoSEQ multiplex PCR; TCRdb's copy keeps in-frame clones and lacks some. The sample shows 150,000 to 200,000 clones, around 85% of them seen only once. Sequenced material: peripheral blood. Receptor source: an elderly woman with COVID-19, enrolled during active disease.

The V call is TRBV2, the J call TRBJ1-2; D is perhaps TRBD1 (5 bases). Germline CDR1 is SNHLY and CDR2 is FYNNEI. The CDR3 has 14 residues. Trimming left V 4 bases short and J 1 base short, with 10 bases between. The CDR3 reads CASSVREINYGYTF. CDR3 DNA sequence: TGTGCCAGCAGTGTCAGGGAAATTAACTATGGCTACACCTTC.

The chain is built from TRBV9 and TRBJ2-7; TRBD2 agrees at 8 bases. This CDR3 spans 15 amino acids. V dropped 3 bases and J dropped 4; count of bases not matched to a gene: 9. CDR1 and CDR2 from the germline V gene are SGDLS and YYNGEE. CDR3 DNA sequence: TGTGCCAGCAGCGCAAACCGGGGGGGATTTTACGAGCAGTACTTC. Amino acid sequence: CASSANRGGFYEQYF.

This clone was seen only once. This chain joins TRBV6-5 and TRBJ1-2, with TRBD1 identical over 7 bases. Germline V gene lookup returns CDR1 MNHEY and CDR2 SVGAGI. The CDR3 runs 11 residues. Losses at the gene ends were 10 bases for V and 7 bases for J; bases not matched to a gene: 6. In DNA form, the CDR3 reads TGTGCCACAACAGGGGTCTCTGGCTACACCTTC. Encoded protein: CATTGVSGYTF.

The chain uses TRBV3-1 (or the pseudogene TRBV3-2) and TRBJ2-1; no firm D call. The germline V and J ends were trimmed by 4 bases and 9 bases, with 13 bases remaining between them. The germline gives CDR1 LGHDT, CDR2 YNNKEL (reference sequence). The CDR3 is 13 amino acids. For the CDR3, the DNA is TGTGCCAGCAGCCTCCCCGTGAGTACTGAGCAGTTCTTC. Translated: CASSLPVSTEQFF.

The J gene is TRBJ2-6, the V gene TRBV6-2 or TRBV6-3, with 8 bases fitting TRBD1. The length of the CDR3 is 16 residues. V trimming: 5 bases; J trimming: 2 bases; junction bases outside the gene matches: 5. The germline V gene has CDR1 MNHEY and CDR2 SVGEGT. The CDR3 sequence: CASSGQGFAGANVLTF. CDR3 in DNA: TGTGCCAGCAGTGGACAGGGCTTCGCTGGGGCCAACGTCCTGACTTTC.

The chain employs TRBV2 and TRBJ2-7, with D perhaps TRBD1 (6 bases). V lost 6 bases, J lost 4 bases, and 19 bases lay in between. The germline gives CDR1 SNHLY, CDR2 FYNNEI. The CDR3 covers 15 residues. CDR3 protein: CASSPPNREAYEQYF. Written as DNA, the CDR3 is TGTGCCAGCAGCCCCCCTAACAGGGAAGCGTACGAGCAGTACTTC.

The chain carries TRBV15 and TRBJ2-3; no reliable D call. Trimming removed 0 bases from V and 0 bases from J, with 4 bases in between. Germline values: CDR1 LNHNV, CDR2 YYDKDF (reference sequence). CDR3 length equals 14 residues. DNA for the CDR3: TGTGCCACCAGCAGAGATCCGAGCACAGATACGCAGTATTTT. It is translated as CATSRDPSTDTQYF.

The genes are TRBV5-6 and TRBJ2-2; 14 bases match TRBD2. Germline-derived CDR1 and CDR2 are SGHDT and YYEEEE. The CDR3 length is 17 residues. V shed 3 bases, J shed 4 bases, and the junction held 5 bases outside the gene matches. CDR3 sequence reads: CASSSRLAGGPTGELFF. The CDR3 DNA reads TGTGCCAGCAGCTCTAGACTAGCGGGAGGGCCCACCGGGGAGCTGTTTTTT.

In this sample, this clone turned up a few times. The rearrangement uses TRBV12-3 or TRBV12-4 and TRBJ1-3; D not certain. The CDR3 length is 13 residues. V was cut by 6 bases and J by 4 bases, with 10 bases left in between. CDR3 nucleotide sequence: TGTGCCAGCAGCTGGTTTGCGGGAAACACCATATATTTT. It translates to CASSWFAGNTIYF.

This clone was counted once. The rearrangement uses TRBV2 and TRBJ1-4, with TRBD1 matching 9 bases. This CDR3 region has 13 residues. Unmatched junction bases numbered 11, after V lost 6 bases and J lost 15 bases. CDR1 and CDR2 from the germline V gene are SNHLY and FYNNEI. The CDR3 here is CASRGSGQGGVFF. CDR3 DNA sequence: TGTGCCAGCAGGGGATCGGGACAGGGAGGGGTGTTTTTT. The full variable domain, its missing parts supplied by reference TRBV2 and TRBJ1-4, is EPEVTQTPSHQVTQMGQEVILRCVPISNHLYFYWYRQILGQKVEFLVSFYNNEISEKSEIFDDQFSVERPDGSNFTLKIRSTKLEDSAMYFCASRGSGQGGVFFGSGTQLSVL.

CDR3 loop: CASPLPAASYNEQFF. Here the CDR3 DNA reads TGCGCCAGTCCGCTGCCAGCGGCCTCCTACAATGAGCAGTTCTTC. The chain employs TRBV5-1 and TRBJ2-1; TRBD2 is a possible D gene (5 bases). The CDR3 sequence is 15 residues long. Germline V lookup: CDR1 SGHRS, CDR2 YFSETQ. V was pared by 8 bases and J by 0 bases, with 15 bases between. Combining the CDR3 with reference TRBV5-1 and TRBJ2-1 gives the whole variable domain KAGVTQTPRYLIKTRGQQVTLSCSPISGHRSVSWYQQTPGQGLQFLFEYFSETQRNKGNFPGRFSGRQFSNSRSEMNVSTLELGDSALYLCASPLPAASYNEQFFGPGTRLTVL.

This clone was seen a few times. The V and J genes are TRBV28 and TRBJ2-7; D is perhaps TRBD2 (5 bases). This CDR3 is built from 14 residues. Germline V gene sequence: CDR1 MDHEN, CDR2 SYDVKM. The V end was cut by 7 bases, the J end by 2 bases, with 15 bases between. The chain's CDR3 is CASTSAGPTYEQYF. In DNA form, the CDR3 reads TGTGCCAGCACCTCGGCGGGTCCCACCTACGAGCAGTACTTC.

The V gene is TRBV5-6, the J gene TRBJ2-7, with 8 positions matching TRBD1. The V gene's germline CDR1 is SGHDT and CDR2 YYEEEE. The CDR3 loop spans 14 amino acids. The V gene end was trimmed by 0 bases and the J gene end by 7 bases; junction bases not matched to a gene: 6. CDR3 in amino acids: CASSLAGQGEEQYF. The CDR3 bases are TGTGCCAGCAGCTTGGCCGGACAGGGCGAAGAGCAGTACTTC.

The CDR3 loop reads CARRPGQGMEKLFF. CDR3 nucleotides: TGTGCCAGAAGACCGGGACAGGGAATGGAAAAACTGTTTTTT. This chain connects TRBV19 to TRBJ1-4; 9 nucleotides agree with TRBD1. This CDR3 comprises 14 residues. CDR1 and CDR2 from the germline V gene are LNHDA and SQIVND (reference sequence). V shed 9 bases, J shed 8 bases, and the junction held 10 bases outside the gene matches.

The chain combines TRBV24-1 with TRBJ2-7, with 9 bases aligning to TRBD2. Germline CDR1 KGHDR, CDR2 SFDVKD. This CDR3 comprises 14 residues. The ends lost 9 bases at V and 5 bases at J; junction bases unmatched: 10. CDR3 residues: CATQLSGRSDEQYF. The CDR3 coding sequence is TGTGCCACCCAACTCAGCGGGAGGAGCGACGAGCAGTACTTC.

The CDR3 is CASSLGQGSQPQHF. CDR3 coding DNA: TGCGCCAGCAGCTTGGGGCAGGGGAGTCAGCCCCAGCATTTT. The rearrangement links TRBV5-1 to TRBJ1-5, with D perhaps matching TRBD1 (6 bases). This CDR3 comprises 14 residues. The germline gives CDR1 SGHRS, CDR2 YFSETQ. The V gene lost 0 bases and the J gene lost 6 bases, with 10 bases spanning the gap.

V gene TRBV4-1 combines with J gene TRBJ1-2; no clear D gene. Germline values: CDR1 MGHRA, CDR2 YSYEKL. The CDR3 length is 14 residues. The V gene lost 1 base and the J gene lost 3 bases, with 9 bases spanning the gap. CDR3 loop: CASSQAQADYGYTF. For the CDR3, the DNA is TGCGCCAGCAGCCAAGCGCAGGCTGACTATGGCTACACCTTC.

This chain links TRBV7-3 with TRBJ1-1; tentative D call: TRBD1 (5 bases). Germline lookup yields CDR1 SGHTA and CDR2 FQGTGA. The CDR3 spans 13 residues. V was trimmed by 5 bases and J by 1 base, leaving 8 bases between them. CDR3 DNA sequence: TGTGCCAGCAGCCCCACAGGGAACACTGAAGCTTTCTTT. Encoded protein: CASSPTGNTEAFF.

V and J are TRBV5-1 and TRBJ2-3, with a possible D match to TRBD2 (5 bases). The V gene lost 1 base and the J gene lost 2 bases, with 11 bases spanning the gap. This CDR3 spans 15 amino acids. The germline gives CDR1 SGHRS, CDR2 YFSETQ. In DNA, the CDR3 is TGCGCCAGCAGCTTGAACACCCGGGACACAGATACGCAGTATTTT. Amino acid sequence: CASSLNTRDTDTQYF.

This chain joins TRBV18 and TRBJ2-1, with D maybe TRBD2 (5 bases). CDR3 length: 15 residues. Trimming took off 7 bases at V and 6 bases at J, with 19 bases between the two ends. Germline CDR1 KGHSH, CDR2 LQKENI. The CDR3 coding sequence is TGTGCCAGCTACTTCCCGGACTGGTCGGGCAATGAGCAGTTCTTC. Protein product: CASYFPDWSGNEQFF.

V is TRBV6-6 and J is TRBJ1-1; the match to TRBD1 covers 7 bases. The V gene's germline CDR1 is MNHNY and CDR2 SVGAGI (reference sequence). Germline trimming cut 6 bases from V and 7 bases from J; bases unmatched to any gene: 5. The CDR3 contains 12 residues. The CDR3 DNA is TGTGCCAGCAGGGGGACAGCCGTTGAAGCTTTCTTT. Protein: CASRGTAVEAFF.

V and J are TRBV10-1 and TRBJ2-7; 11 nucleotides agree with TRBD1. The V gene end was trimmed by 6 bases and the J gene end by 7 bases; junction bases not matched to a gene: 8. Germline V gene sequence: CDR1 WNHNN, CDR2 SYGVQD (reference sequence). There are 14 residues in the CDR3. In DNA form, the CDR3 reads TGCGCCAGCAGGACCGGGACAGGGGGTGATGAGCAGTACTTC. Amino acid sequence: CASRTGTGGDEQYF.

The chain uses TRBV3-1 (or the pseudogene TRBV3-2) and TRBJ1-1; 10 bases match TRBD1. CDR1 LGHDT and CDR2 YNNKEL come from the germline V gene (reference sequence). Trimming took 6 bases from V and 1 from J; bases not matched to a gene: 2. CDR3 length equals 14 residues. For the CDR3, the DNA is TGTGCCAGCAGTCGGGACAGGGGGAACACTGAAGCTTTCTTT. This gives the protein CASSRDRGNTEAFF.

The CDR3 protein is CASSFREGTQYF. The CDR3 DNA follows: TGTGCCAGCAGCTTCCGGGAGGGTACGCAGTATTTT. The chain combines TRBV7-9 with TRBJ2-3, with 8 bases lining up with TRBD2. Germline V gene sequence: CDR1 SEHNR, CDR2 FQNEAQ (reference sequence). The CDR3 loop spans 12 amino acids. The trim removed 3 bases at V and 8 bases at J, leaving 1 base unmatched.

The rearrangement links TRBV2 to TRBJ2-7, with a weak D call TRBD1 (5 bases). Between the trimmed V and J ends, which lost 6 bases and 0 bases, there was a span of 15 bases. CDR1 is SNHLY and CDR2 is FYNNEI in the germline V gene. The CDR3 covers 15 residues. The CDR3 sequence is CASRGKDNYSYEQYF. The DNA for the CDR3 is TGTGCCAGCAGGGGAAAGGACAACTACTCCTACGAGCAGTACTTC. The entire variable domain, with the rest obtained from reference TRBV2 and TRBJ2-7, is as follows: EPEVTQTPSHQVTQMGQEVILRCVPISNHLYFYWYRQILGQKVEFLVSFYNNEISEKSEIFDDQFSVERPDGSNFTLKIRSTKLEDSAMYFCASRGKDNYSYEQYFGPGTRLTVT.

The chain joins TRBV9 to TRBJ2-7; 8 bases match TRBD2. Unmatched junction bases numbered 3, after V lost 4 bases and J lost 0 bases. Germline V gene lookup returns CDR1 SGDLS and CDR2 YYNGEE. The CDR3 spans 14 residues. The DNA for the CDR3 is TGTGCCAGCAGCCCGGGGACTAGCTCCTACGAGCAGTACTTC. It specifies CASSPGTSSYEQYF.

CDR3 in amino acids: CASSFTGTNGYTF. CDR3 coding DNA: TGTGCCAGCAGTTTTACCGGGACAAATGGCTACACCTTC. The J gene is TRBJ1-2, the V gene TRBV7-2, with D possibly matching TRBD1 (6 bases). Germline-derived CDR1 and CDR2 are SGHTA and FQGNSA. The CDR3 extends over 13 amino acids. V lost 6 bases, J lost 6 bases, and 14 bases lay in between.